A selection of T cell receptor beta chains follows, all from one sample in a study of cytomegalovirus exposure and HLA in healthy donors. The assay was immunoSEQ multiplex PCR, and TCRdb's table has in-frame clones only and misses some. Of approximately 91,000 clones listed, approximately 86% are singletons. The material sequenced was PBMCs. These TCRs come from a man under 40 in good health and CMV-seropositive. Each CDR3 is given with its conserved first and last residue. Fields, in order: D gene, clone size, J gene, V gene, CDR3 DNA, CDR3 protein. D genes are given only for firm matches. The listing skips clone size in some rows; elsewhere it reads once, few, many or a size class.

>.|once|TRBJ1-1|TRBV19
TGTGCCAGTAATGGGGGGAGAGAAGCTTTCTTT
CASNGGREAFF
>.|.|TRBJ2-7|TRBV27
TGTGCCAGCAGTACTTACCTAGAGCAGTACTTC
CASSTYLEQYF
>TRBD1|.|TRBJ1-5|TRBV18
TGTGCCAGCTCAATTGGGGACAGCCACAATCAGCCCCAGCATTTT
CASSIGDSHNQPQHF
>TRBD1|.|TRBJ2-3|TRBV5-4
TGTGCCAGCAGCTTTAGGACAGGAGGCACAGATACGCAGTATTTT
CASSFRTGGTDTQYF
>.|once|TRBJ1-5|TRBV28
TGTGCCAGCGTTTTGGGGGACTATAGCAATCAGCCCCAGCATTTT
CASVLGDYSNQPQHF
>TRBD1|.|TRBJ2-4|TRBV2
TGTGCCAGCAGTCAAATGACAGGGGGGAAAAACATTCAGTACTTC
CASSQMTGGKNIQYF
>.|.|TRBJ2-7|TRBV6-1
TGTGCCAGCAGTTTACAGGGTCCTCCCTACGAGCAGTACTTC
CASSLQGPPYEQYF
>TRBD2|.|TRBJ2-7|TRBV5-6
TGTGCCAGCAGCTCTCTAGCGGGAGCTTCTTACGAGCAGTACTTC
CASSSLAGASYEQYF
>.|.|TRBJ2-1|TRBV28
TGTGCCAGCAGAAATCCCGGCGGAGGGTACAATGAGCAGTTCTTC
CASRNPGGGYNEQFF
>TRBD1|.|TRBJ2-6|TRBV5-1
TGCGCCAGCAGCTATCCGGGACAGGGGGGCTCTGGGGCCAACGTCCTGACTTTC
CASSYPGQGGSGANVLTF
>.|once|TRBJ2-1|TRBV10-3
TGTGCCATCAGTGAGTCTGCGGATGAGCAGTTCTTC
CAISESADEQFF